This T cell receptor beta chain was retrieved from a study of blood T cell repertoires in COVID-19 (dated by TCRdb to the early 2020s). Study-level background: Samples covering the acute and convalescent phases of COVID-19 were provided by collaborators in the United States, Italy and Spain. HLA class I and class II types, where available, came from metadata supplied by the sample provider rather than from assay-based typing. Subjects who had been exposed to COVID-19, were actively infected with it, or had recovered from it provided the deeply sampled blood TCRbeta repertoires that made up the dataset. A freely available public database, intended as a resource for researchers studying the immune response to SARS-CoV-2, is where the repertoires were released. The prospective study material was composed of cDNA or gDNA derived from T cells, B-cell-depleted T cells, or PBMCs. The sample metadata nearly always contained a de-identified subject ID, COVID-19 status, age in years and sex. Samples came from the ongoing ImmuneRACE study (first 160 participants) plus 1,254 subjects from 6 global collaborators. General conclusions and limits of the study: The quantity of clinical and demographic metadata differed by source and by participant and was supplied without curation.

Points on this clone: Its cognate antigen has yet to be identified. No much larger clonotype is one base removed from it; base qualities were not supplied.

V drops 3 bases and J drops 14 bases, leaving 15 bases in between. From the cysteine through the phenylalanine, the CDR3 covers 12 amino acids. The sequence is cut down to CDR3 DNA, 36 bases in frame from base 1. CDR1 ENHRY and CDR2 SYGVKD are derived from the germline V gene. Samples from volunteer blood donors who had recovered from COVID-19 were contributed by a second Seattle source. Whole blood was collected in K2EDTA tubes by collaborating institutions according to the institutions' own protocols. Collaborator samples were shipped for TCRbeta analysis as frozen whole blood, isolated PBMCs, or DNA extracted from either sample type. The immunoSEQ Assay, a bias-controlled multiplex PCR, was used to amplify TCRbeta CDR3 regions from genomic DNA. Concerning the study's data processing: The number of nucleated cells in each sample was estimated from the amplification of reference gene primers within the assay. Sequence reads were collapsed and filtered to measure the absolute abundance of every unique TCRbeta CDR3 rearrangement. Productive Simpson clonality was computed per sample as the square root of Simpson's diversity index over productive rearrangements. TCRdb retrieved this table from immuneACCESS and kept in-frame rearrangements only. Not all clones are present; in checked studies, unresolved V genes account for under half, and no reason is known for the remainder. The V and J calls and the clone size are those of that table, but D and trimming were determined from the DNA. This sample comprises some 200,000 clones, more than 75% of them detected only once. In total, the top ten clones hold about 1% of the sample.

The origin of this receptor is a young woman who had recovered from COVID-19. The rearrangement combines TRBV10-3 with TRBJ2-3, with no reliable assignment of the D segment. Material: peripheral blood. The CDR3 region reads CAISDERSYSYF. The DNA sequence is TGTGCCATCAGTGATGAGAGATCCTACTCGTATTTT.